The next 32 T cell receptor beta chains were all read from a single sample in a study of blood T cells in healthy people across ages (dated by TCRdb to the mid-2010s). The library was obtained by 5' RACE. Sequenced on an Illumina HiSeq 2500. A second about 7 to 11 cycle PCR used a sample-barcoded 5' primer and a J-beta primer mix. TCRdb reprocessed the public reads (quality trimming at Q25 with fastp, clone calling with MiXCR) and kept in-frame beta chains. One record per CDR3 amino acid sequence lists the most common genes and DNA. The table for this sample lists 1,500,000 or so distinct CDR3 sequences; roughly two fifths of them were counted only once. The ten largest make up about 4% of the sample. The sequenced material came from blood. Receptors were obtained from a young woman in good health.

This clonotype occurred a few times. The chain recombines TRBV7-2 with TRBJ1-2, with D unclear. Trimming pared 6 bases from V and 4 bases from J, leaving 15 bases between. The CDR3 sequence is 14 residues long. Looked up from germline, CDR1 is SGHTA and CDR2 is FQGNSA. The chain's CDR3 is CASRQKGGSYGYTF. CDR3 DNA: TGTGCCAGCAGACAAAAAGGCGGATCCTATGGCTACACCTTC.

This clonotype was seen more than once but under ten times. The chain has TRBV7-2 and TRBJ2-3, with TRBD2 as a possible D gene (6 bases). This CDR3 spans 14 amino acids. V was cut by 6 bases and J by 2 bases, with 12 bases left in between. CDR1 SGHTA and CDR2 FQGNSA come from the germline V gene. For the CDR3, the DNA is TGTGCCAGCAGGCCGGGACTTCACACAGATACGCAGTATTTT. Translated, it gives CASRPGLHTDTQYF.

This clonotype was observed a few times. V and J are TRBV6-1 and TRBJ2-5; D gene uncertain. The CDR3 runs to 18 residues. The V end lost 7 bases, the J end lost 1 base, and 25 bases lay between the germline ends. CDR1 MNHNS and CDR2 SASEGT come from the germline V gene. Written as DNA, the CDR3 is TGTGCCAGCACCCATGGCTCGTCCCCTTGGCGGTTCCAAGAGACCCAGTACTTC. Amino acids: CASTHGSSPWRFQETQYF.

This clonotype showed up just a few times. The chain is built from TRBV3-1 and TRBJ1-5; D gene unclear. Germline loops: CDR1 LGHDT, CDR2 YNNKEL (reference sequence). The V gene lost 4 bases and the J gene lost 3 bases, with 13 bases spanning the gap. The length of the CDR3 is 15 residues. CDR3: CASSPLGGLNQPQHF. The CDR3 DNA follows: TGTGCCAGCAGCCCCTTAGGCGGCCTCAATCAGCCCCAGCATTTT.

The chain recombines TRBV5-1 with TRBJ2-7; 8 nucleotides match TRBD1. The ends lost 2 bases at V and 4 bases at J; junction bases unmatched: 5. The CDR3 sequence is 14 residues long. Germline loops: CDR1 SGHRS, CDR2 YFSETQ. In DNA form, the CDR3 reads TGCGCCAGCAGCTTAACAGGGGGTTGGTACGAGCAGTACTTC. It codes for CASSLTGGWYEQYF.

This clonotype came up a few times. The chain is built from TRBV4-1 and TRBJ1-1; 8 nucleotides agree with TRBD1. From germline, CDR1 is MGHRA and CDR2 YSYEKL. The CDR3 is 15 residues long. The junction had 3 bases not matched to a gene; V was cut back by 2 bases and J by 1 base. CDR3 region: CASSQSGTGNTEAFF. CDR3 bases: TGCGCCAGCAGCCAATCCGGGACAGGGAACACTGAAGCTTTCTTT.

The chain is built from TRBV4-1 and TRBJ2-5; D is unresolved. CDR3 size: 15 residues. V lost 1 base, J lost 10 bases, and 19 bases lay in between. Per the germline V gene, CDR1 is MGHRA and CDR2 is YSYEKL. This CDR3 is CASSQAHWLRQIQYF. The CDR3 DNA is TGCGCCAGCAGCCAAGCACACTGGTTGCGTCAGATCCAGTACTTC.

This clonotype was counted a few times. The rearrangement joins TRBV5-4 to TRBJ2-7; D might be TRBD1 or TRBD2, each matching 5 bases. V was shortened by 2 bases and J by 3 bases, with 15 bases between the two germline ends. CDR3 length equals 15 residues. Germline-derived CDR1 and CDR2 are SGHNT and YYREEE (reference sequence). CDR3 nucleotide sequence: TGTGCCAGCAGCTTTGGGGGTTACCTGGACTACGAGCAGTACTTC. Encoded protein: CASSFGGYLDYEQYF.

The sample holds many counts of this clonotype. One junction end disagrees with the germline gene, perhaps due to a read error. This CDR3 is CASSLAGAGAYNEQFF. The CDR3 DNA reads as TGTGCCAGCAGCCTAGCTGGGGCGGGCGCTTACAATGAGCAGTTCTTC. V is TRBV7-2 and J is TRBJ2-1, with D perhaps assigned TRBD1 or TRBD2 (5 bases each). CDR1 and CDR2 (germline): SGHTA, FQGNSA. There are 16 residues in the CDR3.

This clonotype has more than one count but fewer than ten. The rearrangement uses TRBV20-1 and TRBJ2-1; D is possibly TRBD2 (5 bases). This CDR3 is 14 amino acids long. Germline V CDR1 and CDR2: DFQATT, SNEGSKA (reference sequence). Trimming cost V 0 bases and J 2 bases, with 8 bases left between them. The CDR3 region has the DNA TGCAGTGCTAGAGATCCGGGAACCTACAATGAGCAGTTCTTC. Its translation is CSARDPGTYNEQFF.

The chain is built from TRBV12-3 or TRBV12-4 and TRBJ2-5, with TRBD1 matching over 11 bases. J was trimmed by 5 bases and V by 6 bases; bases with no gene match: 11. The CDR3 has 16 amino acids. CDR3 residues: CASSFRTGGVVETQYF. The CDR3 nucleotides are TGTGCCAGCAGCTTCAGGACAGGGGGCGTTGTGGAGACCCAGTACTTC.

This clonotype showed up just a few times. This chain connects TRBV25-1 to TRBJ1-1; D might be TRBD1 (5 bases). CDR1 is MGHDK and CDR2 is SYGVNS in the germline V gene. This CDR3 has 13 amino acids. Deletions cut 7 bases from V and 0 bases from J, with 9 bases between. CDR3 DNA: TGTGCCAGCAAGGGACTCATGAACACTGAAGCTTTCTTT. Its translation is CASKGLMNTEAFF.

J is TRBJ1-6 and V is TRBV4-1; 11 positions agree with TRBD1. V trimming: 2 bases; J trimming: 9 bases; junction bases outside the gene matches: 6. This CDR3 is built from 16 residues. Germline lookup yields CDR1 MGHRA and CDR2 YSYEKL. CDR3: CASSQNGQGAVSPLHF. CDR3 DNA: TGCGCCAGCAGCCAAAACGGACAGGGGGCGGTTTCACCCCTCCACTTT.

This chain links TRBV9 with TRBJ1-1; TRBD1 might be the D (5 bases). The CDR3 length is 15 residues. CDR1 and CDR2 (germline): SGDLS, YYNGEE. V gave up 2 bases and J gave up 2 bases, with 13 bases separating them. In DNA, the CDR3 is TGTGCCAGCAGCGTTTTCGACAGACCAAACACTGAAGCTTTCTTT. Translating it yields CASSVFDRPNTEAFF.

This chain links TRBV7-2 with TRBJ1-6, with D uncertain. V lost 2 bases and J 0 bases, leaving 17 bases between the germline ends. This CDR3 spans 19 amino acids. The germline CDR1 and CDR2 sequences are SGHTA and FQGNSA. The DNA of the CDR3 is TGTGCCAGCAGCTTACACTTCCCCTTCCCCAGCTCCTATAATTCACCCCTCCACTTT. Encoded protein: CASSLHFPFPSSYNSPLHF.

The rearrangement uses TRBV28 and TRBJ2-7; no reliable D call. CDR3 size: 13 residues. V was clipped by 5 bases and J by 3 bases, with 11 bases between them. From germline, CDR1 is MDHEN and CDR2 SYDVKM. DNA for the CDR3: TGTGCCAGCAGTAAGGGTTCGGTCTACGAGCAGTACTTC. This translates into CASSKGSVYEQYF. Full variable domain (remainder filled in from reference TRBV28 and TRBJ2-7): DVKVTQSSRYLVKRTGEKVFLECVQDMDHENMFWYRQDPGLGLRLIYFSYDVKMKEKGDIPEGYSVSREKKERFSLILESASTNQTSMYLCASSKGSVYEQYFGPGTRLTVT.

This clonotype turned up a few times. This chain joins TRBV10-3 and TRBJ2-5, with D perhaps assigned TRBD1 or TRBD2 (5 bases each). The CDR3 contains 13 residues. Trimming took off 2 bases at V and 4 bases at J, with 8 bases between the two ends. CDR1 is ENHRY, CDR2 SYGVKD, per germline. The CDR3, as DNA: TGTGCCATCAGTGAGGAGGGGTTAGAGACCCAGTACTTC. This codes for CAISEEGLETQYF.

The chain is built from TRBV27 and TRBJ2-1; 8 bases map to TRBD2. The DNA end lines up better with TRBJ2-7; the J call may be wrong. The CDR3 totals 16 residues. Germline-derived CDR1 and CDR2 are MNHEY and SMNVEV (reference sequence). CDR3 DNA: TGTGCCAGCAGTCTCCTCCGGGGGGGCTCCTACAATGAGCAGTACTTC. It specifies CASSLLRGGSYNEQYF.

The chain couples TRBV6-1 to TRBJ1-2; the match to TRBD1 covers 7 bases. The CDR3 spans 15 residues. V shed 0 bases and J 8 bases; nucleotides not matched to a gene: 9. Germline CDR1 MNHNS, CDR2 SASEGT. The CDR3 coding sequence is TGTGCCAGCAGTGAAGCGCTTCGGACAGGAAGGGGCTACACCTTC. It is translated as CASSEALRTGRGYTF.

CDR3 bases: TGCAGTGCTTCCCGACAGGGGACTGGTGATTCACCCCTCCACTTT. Translated: CSASRQGTGDSPLHF. This chain connects TRBV20-1 to TRBJ1-6; the match to TRBD1 covers 8 bases. The V segment lost 5 bases and the J segment 8 bases; nucleotides outside the gene matches: 11. This CDR3 is built from 15 residues. Germline lookup yields CDR1 DFQATT and CDR2 SNEGSKA (reference sequence).

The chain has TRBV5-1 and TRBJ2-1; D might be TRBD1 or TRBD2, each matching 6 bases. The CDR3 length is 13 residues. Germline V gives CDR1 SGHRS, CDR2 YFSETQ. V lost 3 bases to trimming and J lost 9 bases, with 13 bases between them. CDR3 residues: CASSSMRGAEQFF. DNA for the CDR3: TGCGCCAGCAGCTCTATGAGGGGGGCTGAGCAGTTCTTC.

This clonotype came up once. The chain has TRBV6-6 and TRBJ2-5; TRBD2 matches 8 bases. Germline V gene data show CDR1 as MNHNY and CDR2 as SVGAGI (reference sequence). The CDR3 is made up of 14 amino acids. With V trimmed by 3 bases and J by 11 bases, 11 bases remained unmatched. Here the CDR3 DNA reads TGTGCCAGCAGTTATGGAAGCGGGAGAGGTGAGCAGTACTTC. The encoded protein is CASSYGSGRGEQYF.

This CDR3 reads CASSKVGEKLFF. In DNA, the CDR3 is TGTGCCAGCAGCAAAGTTGGTGAAAAACTGTTTTTT. The chain has TRBV21-1 and TRBJ1-4. TRBV21-1 is deemed a pseudogene. The CDR3 length is 12 residues.

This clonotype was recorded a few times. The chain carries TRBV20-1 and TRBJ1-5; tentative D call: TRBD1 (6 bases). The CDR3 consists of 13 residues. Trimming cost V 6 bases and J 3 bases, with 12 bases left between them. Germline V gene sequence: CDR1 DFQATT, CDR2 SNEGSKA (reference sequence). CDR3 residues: CSAKTGPNQPQHF. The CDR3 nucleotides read TGCAGTGCCAAGACAGGCCCCAATCAGCCCCAGCATTTT.

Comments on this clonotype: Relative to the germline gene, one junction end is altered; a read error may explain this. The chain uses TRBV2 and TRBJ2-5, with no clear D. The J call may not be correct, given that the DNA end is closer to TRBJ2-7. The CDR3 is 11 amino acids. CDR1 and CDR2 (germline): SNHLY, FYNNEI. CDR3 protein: CVSTNDGEQYF. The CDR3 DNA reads TGTGTCAGCACGAACGACGGCGAGCAGTACTTC.

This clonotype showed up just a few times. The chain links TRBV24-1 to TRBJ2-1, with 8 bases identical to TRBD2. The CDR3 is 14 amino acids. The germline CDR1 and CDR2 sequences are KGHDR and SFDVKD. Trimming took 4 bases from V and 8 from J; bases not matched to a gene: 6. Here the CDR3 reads CATSDVAGYHEQFF. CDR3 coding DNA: TGTGCCACCAGTGACGTAGCGGGGTACCATGAGCAGTTCTTC.

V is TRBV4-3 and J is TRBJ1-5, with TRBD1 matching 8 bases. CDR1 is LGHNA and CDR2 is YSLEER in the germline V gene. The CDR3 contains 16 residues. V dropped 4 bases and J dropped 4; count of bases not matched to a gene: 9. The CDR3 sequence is CASSRSLGQANQPQHF. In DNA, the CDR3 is TGCGCCAGCAGCCGCTCTTTGGGACAGGCGAATCAGCCCCAGCATTTT.

CDR3 residues: CASSYLDLRSSYNEQFF. The CDR3 coding sequence is TGTGCCAGCAGTTACTTGGACTTAAGGAGCTCCTACAATGAGCAGTTCTTC. The V call is TRBV6-2 or TRBV6-3, the J call TRBJ2-1, with D perhaps matching TRBD2 (5 bases). Germline V gene lookup returns CDR1 MNHEY and CDR2 SVGEGT. This CDR3 has 17 residues. Trimming shortened V by 1 base and J by 0 bases, and 13 bases separated the two germline ends.

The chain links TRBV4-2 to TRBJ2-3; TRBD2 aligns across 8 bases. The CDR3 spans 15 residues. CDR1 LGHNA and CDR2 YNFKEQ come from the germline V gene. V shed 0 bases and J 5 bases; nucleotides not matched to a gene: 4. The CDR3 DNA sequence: TGTGCCAGCAGCCAAGAAGGACGGGGGGGAGATACGCAGTATTTT. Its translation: CASSQEGRGGDTQYF.

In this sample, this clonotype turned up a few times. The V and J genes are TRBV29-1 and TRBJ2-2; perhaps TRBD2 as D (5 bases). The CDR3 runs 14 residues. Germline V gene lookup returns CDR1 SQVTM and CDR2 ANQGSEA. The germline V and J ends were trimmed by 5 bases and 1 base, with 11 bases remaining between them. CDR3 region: CSVKPSMNTGELFF. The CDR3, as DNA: TGCAGCGTTAAGCCTAGCATGAACACCGGGGAGCTGTTTTTT.

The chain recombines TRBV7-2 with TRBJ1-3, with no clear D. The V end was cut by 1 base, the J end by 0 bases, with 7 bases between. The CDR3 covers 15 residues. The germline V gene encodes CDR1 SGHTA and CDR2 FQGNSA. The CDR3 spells CASSLEWGSGNTIYF. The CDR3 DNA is TGTGCCAGCAGCTTAGAGTGGGGCTCTGGAAACACCATATATTTT.

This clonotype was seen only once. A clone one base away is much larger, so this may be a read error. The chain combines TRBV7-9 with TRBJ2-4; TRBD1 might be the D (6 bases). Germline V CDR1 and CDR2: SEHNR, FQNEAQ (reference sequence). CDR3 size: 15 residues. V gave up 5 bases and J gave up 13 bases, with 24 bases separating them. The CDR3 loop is CASSPFRQAYNEQYF. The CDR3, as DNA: TGTGCCAGCAGCCCTTTCCGACAGGCATACAATGAGCAGTACTTC.